What follows is one T cell receptor (beta chain) and its context. This receptor's antigen is unknown. Within one base of it there is no much larger clone, and no base qualities were kept. The data were obtained in a study of blood T cells in healthy people across ages (dated by TCRdb to 2013 to 2016). Study-level background: In model experiments, template switching captured roughly one uniquely barcoded TCR beta cDNA molecule for every two T cells. The study measured age-related changes in TCR beta repertoire diversity using deep sequencing normalized with unique cDNA molecular identifiers. The donors were divided into four age groups: young (average around 16 years), middle-aged (about 40), aged (roughly 66) and long-lived (nearly 85). Donors of different ages were randomly distributed across sequencing lanes to avoid experimental bias. Two additional independent replicas of 1 million unique cDNA reads from the same blood draw were analyzed for two donors (one aged 18 to 29 and one aged 80 or older).

V is clipped by 0 bases and J by 8 bases, and the sequence between their germline boundaries is 13 bases long. The germline V gene provides CDR1 SQVTM and CDR2 ANQGSEA. The CDR3 has 13 amino acids, counting the end cysteine and phenylalanine. The kept DNA is CDR3 alone, 39 bases in frame from the first base. The paper as a whole reports these results and caveats: Since profiling was done on bulk unsorted PBMCs, naive and antigen-experienced compartments could not be conclusively compared. As age increased, observed TCR beta diversity per million T cells dropped in a roughly linear way, and a significant reduction was already evident by age 40. Because the CMV infection status of the donors was unknown, age-related changes in expanded clonotypes may potentially have been confounded. Compared with the aged group, more naive CD4+ T cells, fewer expanded clones and increased TCR diversity were shown by the long-lived group, suggesting age selection. Total diversity estimates from one million sequenced T cells were considered lower bounds and underestimates. Observed TCR beta diversity correlated strongly with the percentage of naive T cells measured by flow cytometry.

The library was produced with 5' RACE. Sequencer: Illumina HiSeq 2500. The second PCR ran for roughly 7 to 12 cycles and used a J-beta primer mix along with a sample-barcoded 5' primer. A template-switch 5' adaptor carrying 12 random nucleotides introduced a unique molecular identifier onto each TCR beta cDNA molecule. At least 3 million CDR3-containing paired-end reads were obtained from each sample. The Mint cDNA synthesis kit, primed by a TRBC-specific oligonucleotide, was used to synthesize first-strand cDNA from all RNA. Following uracil-DNA glycosylase treatment, all cDNA underwent a first 18-cycle PCR with the universal primers M1SS and BC2_uni_R. The authors processed their data as follows. Normalization of each sample was performed by random selection of 1 million high-quality reads, each carrying a distinct molecular identifier. Instead of being binned into consensus sequences, reads that shared molecular identifiers were thrown out. MiTCR, with a Q25 quality threshold and the strictest error-elimination algorithm, was used for CDR3 identification, clonotype clustering and error correction. A nonparametric unseen species model with Euler transformation was used to estimate a lower bound on total TCR beta diversity. TCRdb ran its own pipeline on the public reads, namely fastp trimming at Q25 and MiXCR clone calling, and kept in-frame beta chains. Entries are consolidated by CDR3 protein sequence, retaining the most common genes and DNA. TCRdb, not the authors, supplied the V and J calls. This sample has more than 700,000 distinct CDR3 sequences in its table, and 40% to 65% of those were observed once. The top ten clonotypes cover roughly two fifths of the sample.

The roughly 38 donors, aged about 6 to 95 years, were systemically healthy Caucasian individuals from Russia. Roughly 9 milliliters of peripheral blood were drawn from each donor into EDTA-treated Vacutainer tubes. PBMCs were isolated by Ficoll-Paque density-gradient centrifugation, with at least 7 million obtained per sample. Total RNA was extracted from PBMCs with Trizol reagent, with at least 5 micrograms obtained per sample. For every donor, an aliquot of PBMCs went through flow cytometry to measure the percentages of naive CD45RAhigh/CD27high T cells. The sample taken for sequencing was blood. The chain is assembled from TRBV29-1 and TRBJ1-2; a weak D assignment points to TRBD1 (5 bases agree). The receptor was isolated from an elderly man in good health. The CDR3 protein sequence reads: CSVEDGGSSGYTF. The nucleotides read TGCAGCGTTGAAGACGGGGGATCGAGCGGCTACACCTTC.